One sample yielded the 8 T cell receptor beta chains listed below, sequenced in a study of blood T cell repertoires in COVID-19. Measured with immunoSEQ multiplex PCR; TCRdb has only the in-frame clones, and not every one. Here the sample spans 30,000 to 50,000 clones, 70% to 90% being singletons. The material sequenced was peripheral blood. The receptors here all came from a human donor in a cohort sampled during active COVID-19.

The chain recombines TRBV7-2 with TRBJ2-7, with TRBD1 identical over 9 bases. Germline CDR1 SGHTA, CDR2 FQGNSA. The CDR3 covers 14 residues. V trimming: 4 bases; J trimming: 3 bases; junction bases outside the gene matches: 4. This CDR3 is CASSYSTGGYEQYF. The CDR3 nucleotides are TGTGCCAGCAGCTACTCGACAGGGGGCTACGAGCAGTACTTC.

Here the CDR3 reads CASSYGTGGGETQYF. The CDR3, as DNA: TGTGCCAGCAGCTACGGGACAGGGGGCGGAGAGACCCAGTACTTC. The V and J genes are TRBV11-2 and TRBJ2-5; TRBD1 agrees at 12 bases. Losses at the gene ends were 4 bases for V and 4 bases for J; bases not matched to a gene: 4. Germline CDR1 SGHAT, CDR2 FQNNGV. There are 15 residues in the CDR3.

The gene calls are TRBV10-3 and TRBJ1-2, with D possibly being TRBD1 (5 bases). This CDR3 has 14 residues. Germline V lookup: CDR1 ENHRY, CDR2 SYGVKD. Trimming took 3 bases from V and 4 from J, leaving 12 bases between them. CDR3: CAISDQGRPYGYTF. The CDR3 coding sequence is TGTGCCATCAGTGATCAGGGAAGACCCTATGGCTACACCTTC.

V usage is TRBV4-2 and J usage is TRBJ2-2; 8 nucleotides align to TRBD2. CDR3 size: 17 residues. Per the germline V gene, CDR1 is LGHNA and CDR2 is YNFKEQ. The V gene end was trimmed by 0 bases and the J gene end by 0 bases; junction bases not matched to a gene: 3. CDR3 region: CASSQEPSGPNTGELFF. CDR3 sequence (DNA): TGTGCCAGCAGCCAAGAGCCTAGCGGGCCGAACACCGGGGAGCTGTTTTTT.

The V gene is TRBV5-5, the J gene TRBJ2-5, with 13 bases that match TRBD2. Germline V gives CDR1 SGHKS, CDR2 YYEKEE (reference sequence). The CDR3 is 17 residues long. V shed 4 bases, J shed 2 bases, and the junction held 8 bases outside the gene matches. The CDR3 protein is CASSQRRTSGGQETQYF. The CDR3 region has the DNA TGTGCCAGCAGCCAGCGTCGGACTAGCGGGGGTCAAGAGACCCAGTACTTC.

The V gene is TRBV6-2 or TRBV6-3, the J gene TRBJ2-3, with unresolved D. The CDR3 has 17 residues. CDR1 is MNHEY and CDR2 is SVGEGT in the germline V gene. Trimming removed 4 bases from V and 1 base from J, with 18 bases in between. CDR3 nucleotide sequence: TGTGCCAGCAGTTCCCCTAGAATCGTGGCGGGCACAGATACGCAGTATTTT. It translates to CASSSPRIVAGTDTQYF.

The DNA for the CDR3 is TGCGCCAGCAACAGAACAGGGAAAACCCTCCACTTT. Translating gives CASNRTGKTLHF. The chain couples TRBV10-1 to TRBJ1-6; tentatively, D is TRBD1 (6 bases). CDR3 length equals 12 residues. With 7 bases removed from V and 14 bases from J, the gap between germline ends came to 15 bases. Germline assignment: CDR1 WNHNN and CDR2 SYGVQD (reference sequence).

This chain joins TRBV30 and TRBJ1-4; 10 bases are a match to TRBD1. The junction had 6 bases not matched to a gene; V was cut back by 2 bases and J by 6 bases. CDR3 length: 15 residues. The germline CDR1 and CDR2 sequences are GTSNPN and SVGIG (reference sequence). The DNA of the CDR3 is TGTGCCTGGAGTTTGACCGGGACAGGGGATGAAAAACTGTTTTTT. Protein sequence: CAWSLTGTGDEKLFF.